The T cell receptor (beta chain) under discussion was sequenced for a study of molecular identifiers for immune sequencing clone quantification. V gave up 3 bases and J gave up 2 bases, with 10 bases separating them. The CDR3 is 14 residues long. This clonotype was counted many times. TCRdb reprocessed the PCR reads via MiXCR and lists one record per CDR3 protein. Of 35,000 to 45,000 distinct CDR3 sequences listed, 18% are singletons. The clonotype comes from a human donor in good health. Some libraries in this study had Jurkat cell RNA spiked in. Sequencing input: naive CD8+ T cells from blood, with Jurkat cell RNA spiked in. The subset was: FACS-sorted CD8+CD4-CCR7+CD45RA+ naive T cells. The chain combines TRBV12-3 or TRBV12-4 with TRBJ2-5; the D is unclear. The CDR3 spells CASSFRAYQETQYF. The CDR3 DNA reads TGTGCCAGCAGTTTTAGGGCCTATCAAGAGACCCAGTACTTC.